The sequence of this T cell receptor (beta chain) was determined in a study of T-cell reconstitution after alpha-beta-depleted transplantation in children. Unique molecular identifiers tagged the TCRbeta library. One entry per CDR3 protein, called by TCRdb with MiXCR from the PCR reads. The sample consists of some 500,000 distinct CDR3 sequences, 32% of them appearing once. CDR1 is MNHEY and CDR2 is SMNVEV in the germline V gene (reference sequence). The CDR3 has 13 amino acids. J was trimmed by 5 bases and V by 6 bases; bases with no gene match: 6. This clonotype was detected only a few times. The specimen comprised PBMCs from the stem cell graft donor, sampled from the stem cell graft. The sequence came from a human donor who donated a stem cell graft to a child with aplastic anemia. The chain employs TRBV27 and TRBJ2-7; 8 positions agree with TRBD1. CDR3 nucleotides: TGTGCCAGCAGGGGCAGGGGGCAACACGAGCAGTACTTC. Amino acids: CASRGRGQHEQYF.